A selection of T cell receptor beta chains follows, all from one sample in a study of identical twins. TCRdb re-called the 5' RACE reads with MiXCR, one entry per CDR3 protein. The table lists some 730,000 distinct CDR3 sequences, roughly 18% of them singletons. The sample also formed part of further work on T cells expressing NK-cell markers.

Sequenced sample: PBMCs. Receptors were obtained from a woman aged 18-35 years in good health. Each CDR3 is given with its conserved first and last residue. D genes are given only for firm matches. Clone sizes are given selectively: once, few, many, or a class where the clone is expanded.

J gene	D gene	V gene	clone size	CDR3 DNA	CDR3 protein
TRBJ1-5	TRBD1	TRBV20-1	NA	TGCAGTGCTAGGCTGGACAGGGGAAATCAGCCCCAGCATTTT	CSARLDRGNQPQHF
TRBJ2-2	NA	TRBV20-1	NA	TGCAGTGCTAGAGTCCTCGGAGGGAGCGGCACCGGGGAGCTGTTTTTT	CSARVLGGSGTGELFF
TRBJ2-7	NA	TRBV9	NA	TGTGCCAGCAGCGCTAGGGGGAAAGGCTACGAGCAGTACTTC	CASSARGKGYEQYF
TRBJ1-2	NA	TRBV28	NA	TGTGCCAGCAGTTTACCGCAGTTCTCGACGGGCTACACCTTC	CASSLPQFSTGYTF
TRBJ2-1	NA	TRBV7-8	NA	TGTGCCAGCAGCCTAGGGGGGGGGACAGGACATCTCAATGAGCAGTTCTTC	CASSLGGGTGHLNEQFF
TRBJ1-2	NA	TRBV6-6	few	TGTGCCAGCAGAGGACAGTCTGTCTATGGCTACACCTTC	CASRGQSVYGYTF
TRBJ2-1	NA	TRBV5-1	few	TGCGCCAGCTCCATAGATGTGACTAGAGATGAGCAGTTCTTC	CASSIDVTRDEQFF
TRBJ2-7	TRBD2	TRBV6-5	NA	TGTGCCAGCAGTTACGGCGGGAGCGGACTTTACGAGCAGTACTTC	CASSYGGSGLYEQYF
TRBJ1-5	NA	TRBV7-2	NA	TGTGCCAGCAGCTTCGAGTTTCAGCCCCAGCATTTT	CASSFEFQPQHF
TRBJ2-7	TRBD1	TRBV5-1	few	TGCGCCAGCAGCGCTGGCGGGACAGGGGTCTACGAGCAGTACTTC	CASSAGGTGVYEQYF
TRBJ2-7	NA	TRBV6-1	NA	TGTGCCAGCAGTCTTATTTCGGAGCCCGGAGTCTACGAGCAGTACTTC	CASSLISEPGVYEQYF
TRBJ2-3	TRBD2	TRBV20-1	few	TGCAGTGCTGAAATAAGCGGGGCGGGGACAGATACGCAGTATTTT	CSAEISGAGTDTQYF
TRBJ2-7	NA	TRBV11-2	few	TGTGCCAGCAGCCCAAGGGGTGGCTCCGAGCAGTACTTC	CASSPRGGSEQYF
TRBJ2-1	TRBD1	TRBV11-2	NA	TGTGCCAGCAGCTCCGGGACAGCGCCAGGGGATGAGCAGTTCTTC	CASSSGTAPGDEQFF
TRBJ2-7	TRBD1	TRBV7-6	many	TGTGCCAGCAGCTTATCTCGGGACAGCTACGAGCAGTACTTC	CASSLSRDSYEQYF
TRBJ2-3	TRBD2	TRBV5-1	NA	TGCGCCAGCGCGAGCGGGGGGGCCTCAGATACGCAGTATTTT	CASASGGASDTQYF
TRBJ2-2	NA	TRBV4-3	NA	TGCGCCAGCAGCCAAGTGGCAGGGCGAAACACCGGGGAGCTGTTTTTT	CASSQVAGRNTGELFF
TRBJ2-3	TRBD1	TRBV11-2	NA	TGTGCCAGCAGCTTAGATTCGACAGGGCTCTTGACAGATACGCAGTATTTT	CASSLDSTGLLTDTQYF
TRBJ1-1	TRBD1	TRBV10-2	few	TGCGCCAGCAGTGAAACAGGGGGAGGCACTGAAGCTTTCTTT	CASSETGGGTEAFF
TRBJ2-7	NA	TRBV27	NA	TGTGCCAGCAAATCCTTAGGGACCGCAACCTACGAGCAGTACTTC	CASKSLGTATYEQYF
TRBJ2-6	NA	TRBV6-1	NA	TGTGCCAGCAGCCTCAACTGGGGATCTGGGGCCAACGTCCTGACTTTC	CASSLNWGSGANVLTF
TRBJ2-5	NA	TRBV4-1	few	TGCGCCAGCAGCCAGATCGCGCGGCCGCAAGAGACCCAGTACTTC	CASSQIARPQETQYF
TRBJ2-7	NA	TRBV5-1	NA	TGCGCCAGCAGCTTGGGCCAGGTACCCTACGAGCAGTACTTC	CASSLGQVPYEQYF
TRBJ2-1	TRBD2	TRBV5-1	NA	TGCGCCAGCAGCTTGATCCCAGCGGGGGAAAGAGTCGGTGAGCAGTTCTTC	CASSLIPAGERVGEQFF
TRBJ1-2	TRBD1	TRBV7-2	few	TGTGCCAGCAGCGTGTTTTTGGGACAGGGTGGTGGCTACACCTTC	CASSVFLGQGGGYTF
TRBJ2-3	NA	TRBV5-1	few	TGCGCCACCTCTCGGGACACAAGAACAGATACGCAGTATTTT	CATSRDTRTDTQYF
TRBJ2-1	NA	TRBV6-2/TRBV6-3	NA	TGTGCCAACAGTTACACCCTGTGGGAGCAGTTCTTC	CANSYTLWEQFF
TRBJ2-7	TRBD2	TRBV7-2	few	TGTGCCAGCACCCTTTTGGGACTAGTGGGATACGAGCAGTACTTC	CASTLLGLVGYEQYF
TRBJ2-3	NA	TRBV29-1	NA	TGCAGCGTTGACAAATACGGGGTTGGTGCGTTTGCAGATACGCAGTATTTT	CSVDKYGVGAFADTQYF
TRBJ2-2	TRBD1	TRBV6-2/TRBV6-3	many	TGTGCCAGCAGTAGGACAGGGCCCACCGGGGAGCTGTTTTTT	CASSRTGPTGELFF
TRBJ2-7	TRBD1	TRBV7-8	few	TGTGCCAGCAGCTTAGCGGACAGGCACTACGAGCAGTACTTC	CASSLADRHYEQYF
TRBJ2-3	TRBD2	TRBV20-1	NA	TGCAGCGCTAGACTAGCCACAGATACGCAGTATTTT	CSARLATDTQYF
TRBJ2-5	TRBD1	TRBV11-3	NA	TGTGCCAGCAGCGCCCGGGACAGGTCGGCGGAGACCCAGTACTTC	CASSARDRSAETQYF
TRBJ2-7	TRBD1	TRBV10-3	NA	TGTGCCATCAGTGAAGTCGGACAGGGGGGACTAGGGCAGTACTTC	CAISEVGQGGLGQYF
TRBJ2-7	NA	TRBV3-1	few	TGTGCCAGCAGCGGCCACGAGCAGTACTTC	CASSGHEQYF
TRBJ2-2	NA	TRBV6-6	few	TGTGCCCTTAGGGCGCTCACCGGGGAGCTGTTTTTT	CALRALTGELFF
TRBJ2-3	NA	TRBV5-1	NA	TGCGCCAGCAGCGGGGACCCCTCTAGCACAGATACGCAGTATTTT	CASSGDPSSTDTQYF
TRBJ2-3	NA	TRBV29-1	NA	TGCAGCGCAGAAACAGATACGCAGTATTTT	CSAETDTQYF
TRBJ1-1	TRBD1	TRBV14	once	TGTGCCACCGGACAGGGAAGGGCTGAAGCTTTCTTT	CATGQGRAEAFF
TRBJ2-3	TRBD2	TRBV10-3	NA	TGTGCCATCAGTGCGGTAGCGGGGAACACAGATACGCAGTATTTT	CAISAVAGNTDTQYF
TRBJ2-6	NA	TRBV11-2	NA	TGTGCCAGCTTCGGGCGGACCTCTGGGGCCAACGTCCTGACTTTC	CASFGRTSGANVLTF
TRBJ2-7	NA	TRBV29-1	NA	TGCAGCGTTGACGACGGGCAGGGAGTTGGGGAGCAGTACTTC	CSVDDGQGVGEQYF
TRBJ2-7	NA	TRBV12-3/TRBV12-4	few	TGTGCCAGCAGTCCTCGGGCCATGTTCTACGAGCAGTACTTC	CASSPRAMFYEQYF